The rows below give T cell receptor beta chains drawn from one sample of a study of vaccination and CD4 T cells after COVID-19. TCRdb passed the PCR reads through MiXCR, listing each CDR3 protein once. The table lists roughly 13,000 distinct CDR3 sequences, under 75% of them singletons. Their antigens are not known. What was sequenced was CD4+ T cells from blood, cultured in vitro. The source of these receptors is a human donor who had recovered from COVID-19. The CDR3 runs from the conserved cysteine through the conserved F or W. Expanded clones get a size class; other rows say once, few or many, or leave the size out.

cdr3_aa: CSARLLADNTDTQYF
j_call: TRBJ2-3
clone_size: .
v_call: TRBV20-1

cdr3_aa: CASNPDRFEQYF
j_call: TRBJ2-7
clone_size: .
v_call: TRBV2

cdr3_aa: CSAASWSEAGGLLGTDTQYF
j_call: TRBJ2-3
clone_size: .
v_call: TRBV20-1

cdr3_aa: CASSRTSGPDTDTQYF
j_call: TRBJ2-3
clone_size: .
v_call: TRBV7-3

cdr3_aa: CAWDRENTEAFF
j_call: TRBJ1-1
clone_size: .
v_call: TRBV30

cdr3_aa: CASRVQGANQPQHF
j_call: TRBJ1-5
clone_size: few
v_call: TRBV2

cdr3_aa: CSVEVGLNTEAFF
j_call: TRBJ1-1
clone_size: few
v_call: TRBV29-1

cdr3_aa: CSAEPTGATSYEQYF
j_call: TRBJ2-7
clone_size: .
v_call: TRBV20-1

cdr3_aa: CASVSGEAANTGELFF
j_call: TRBJ2-2
clone_size: .
v_call: TRBV6-2/TRBV6-3

cdr3_aa: CASSLRQINSPLHF
j_call: TRBJ1-6
clone_size: .
v_call: TRBV7-8

cdr3_aa: CASGKRLAATGELFF
j_call: TRBJ2-2
clone_size: .
v_call: TRBV2

cdr3_aa: CASSVNRGLVATGANVLTF
j_call: TRBJ2-6
clone_size: .
v_call: TRBV2

cdr3_aa: CASSQQGMYTEAFF
j_call: TRBJ1-1
clone_size: few
v_call: TRBV7-2

cdr3_aa: CASSHNSGANVLTF
j_call: TRBJ2-6
clone_size: .
v_call: TRBV4-1

cdr3_aa: CASSSGAYNEQFF
j_call: TRBJ2-1
clone_size: .
v_call: TRBV19

cdr3_aa: CASSPLSQRGHNSPLHF
j_call: TRBJ1-6
clone_size: once
v_call: TRBV6-1

cdr3_aa: CATSVENYNEQFF
j_call: TRBJ2-1
clone_size: .
v_call: TRBV24-1

cdr3_aa: CSARRTGNTGELFF
j_call: TRBJ2-2
clone_size: .
v_call: TRBV20-1

cdr3_aa: CATSREGYRGPSEAFF
j_call: TRBJ1-1
clone_size: few
v_call: TRBV15

cdr3_aa: CSARPSQETQYF
j_call: TRBJ2-5
clone_size: .
v_call: TRBV20-1